This is a list of T cell receptor beta chains from one sample in a study of blood T cell repertoires in COVID-19. Only in-frame clones appear in the TCRdb table, and some are missing; sequencing was by immunoSEQ multiplex PCR. The sample shows fewer than 250,000 clones, about 83% of them seen only once. Sequenced sample: peripheral blood. The receptor source for this set is a human donor in a cohort sampled during active COVID-19. CDR3s leave out the opening cysteine and the closing phenylalanine or tryptophan.

v_call: TRBV6-6; j_call: TRBJ2-3; cdr3_aa: ASSYVRDSLADTQY
v_call: TRBV18; j_call: TRBJ2-7; cdr3_aa: ASSEYHGPAGQGAVEQY
v_call: TRBV7-2; j_call: TRBJ2-7; cdr3_aa: ASSFDRTGSPYEQY
v_call: TRBV18; j_call: TRBJ1-1; cdr3_aa: ASSPQGKNTEAF
v_call: TRBV29-1; j_call: TRBJ1-1; cdr3_aa: SVGPGQGRGNTEAF
v_call: TRBV7-6; j_call: TRBJ2-1; cdr3_aa: ASSSGLAGVRYNEQF
v_call: TRBV7-8; j_call: TRBJ1-2; cdr3_aa: ASSFLTDTNYGYT
v_call: TRBV6-6; j_call: TRBJ2-3; cdr3_aa: ASITSGGTDTQY
v_call: TRBV9; j_call: TRBJ2-5; cdr3_aa: ASSPGGLAGGKTQY
v_call: TRBV5-6; j_call: TRBJ1-5; cdr3_aa: ASSLYSYGTGVQPQH
v_call: TRBV18; j_call: TRBJ1-1; cdr3_aa: ASSLSGGDTEAF
v_call: TRBV6-5; j_call: TRBJ2-3; cdr3_aa: ASRTGDTQY
v_call: TRBV11-3; j_call: TRBJ2-1; cdr3_aa: ASSLQTYNEQF
v_call: TRBV19; j_call: TRBJ2-2; cdr3_aa: ASNHLWDRGLNTGELF
v_call: TRBV3-1/TRBV3-2; j_call: TRBJ2-5; cdr3_aa: ASSLGGAETQY
v_call: TRBV2; j_call: TRBJ1-6; cdr3_aa: ASSEAPWGVVDSPLH
v_call: TRBV7-6; j_call: TRBJ1-4; cdr3_aa: ASSFTGTGDEKLF
v_call: TRBV27; j_call: TRBJ1-5; cdr3_aa: ASSFQGKPQH
v_call: TRBV27; j_call: TRBJ2-1; cdr3_aa: ASSHGLGALNEQF
v_call: TRBV19; j_call: TRBJ2-6; cdr3_aa: ASSISGGAGAGANVLT
v_call: TRBV5-1; j_call: TRBJ1-1; cdr3_aa: ASSLEPVRYTEAF
v_call: TRBV18; j_call: TRBJ2-7; cdr3_aa: ASSPTSGSEQY
v_call: TRBV6-6; j_call: TRBJ1-2; cdr3_aa: ASRPEYRGEARGYT
v_call: TRBV4-1; j_call: TRBJ2-7; cdr3_aa: ASSSGRALVFSGEQY
v_call: TRBV19; j_call: TRBJ1-1; cdr3_aa: ASSTGPGEGWTEAF
v_call: TRBV30; j_call: TRBJ1-1; cdr3_aa: AWTGETEAF
v_call: TRBV2; j_call: TRBJ2-7; cdr3_aa: ASSELTGTPYEQY